Listed below are T cell receptor beta chains from one sample, sequenced in a study of T cells in Graves' hyperthyroidism and ophthalmopathy. TCRdb passed the multiplex PCR reads through MiXCR, listing each CDR3 protein once. The sample has 300,000 or so distinct CDR3 sequences; approximately 16% are singletons. Sequencing was carried out using blood. The receptors come from a man aged 30 to 45 with Graves' hyperthyroidism. Each CDR3 is given with its conserved first and last residue. The D gene is left open where the match is weak. Only some rows state a clone size, as once, few, many or a class for expanded clones.

J gene,D gene,V gene,clone size,CDR3 DNA,CDR3 protein
TRBJ1-5,NA,TRBV12-3/TRBV12-4,many,TGTGCCAGCAGTTTGCTTCGGGGGCAGCCCCAGCATTTT,CASSLLRGQPQHF
TRBJ1-6,NA,TRBV9,NA,TGTGCCAGCAGCGTAGGACTAGGGGACAACAATTCACCCCTCCACTTT,CASSVGLGDNNSPLHF
TRBJ2-2,TRBD1,TRBV5-1,many,TGCGCCAGCAGCCAACTCGCCCAAATTCCCGGGGACAGGGGGCTTACCGGGGAGCTGTTTTTT,CASSQLAQIPGDRGLTGELFF
TRBJ2-1,NA,TRBV7-3,few,TGTGCCAGCAGCCCCCTCGAGGGGGGTCTTCTGGATGAGCAGTTCTTC,CASSPLEGGLLDEQFF
TRBJ2-7,NA,TRBV6-1,few,TGTGCCAGCAGTGAAGATTCCAGCGCCGCCTACGAGCAGTACTTC,CASSEDSSAAYEQYF
TRBJ2-3,TRBD2,TRBV24-1,many,TGTGCCACCAGCCTTAGCGGGAGCACAGATACGCAGTATTTT,CATSLSGSTDTQYF
TRBJ1-1,NA,TRBV2,many,TGTGCCAGCAGTCAACAGGGAGTTGGGACTGAAGCTTTCTTT,CASSQQGVGTEAFF
TRBJ2-7,TRBD1,TRBV28,NA,TGTGCCAGCAGTTTATCAGGGACAGGGAAACACGAGCAGTACTTC,CASSLSGTGKHEQYF
TRBJ2-3,NA,TRBV6-1,many,TGTGCCAGCACCAAATTACAGTCCACAGATACGCAGTATTTT,CASTKLQSTDTQYF
TRBJ2-1,TRBD2,TRBV24-1,few,TGTGCCACCAGTGATGCAACCGGGACTAGCGGCTACAATGAGCAGTTCTTC,CATSDATGTSGYNEQFF
TRBJ1-1,TRBD1,TRBV5-8,many,TGTGCCAGCAGTCCCCCCAAGCAGGGGGCAGTGAACACTGAAGCTTTCTTT,CASSPPKQGAVNTEAFF
TRBJ1-2,NA,TRBV18,many,TGTGCCAGCTCACCCCAGACCGGTAACTATGGCTACACCTTC,CASSPQTGNYGYTF
TRBJ2-1,NA,TRBV7-3,NA,TGTGCCAGCAGCTTAAGTGTCGGGGCCAATGAGCAGTTCTTC,CASSLSVGANEQFF
TRBJ1-2,TRBD1,TRBV5-1,few,TGCGCCAGCAGCTGGCAGACAGGGGGCGATGGCTACACCTTC,CASSWQTGGDGYTF
TRBJ1-5,NA,TRBV7-9,few,TGTGCCAGCAGCTGGGACAATCAGCCCCAGCATTTT,CASSWDNQPQHF
TRBJ2-7,TRBD2,TRBV7-2,few,TGTGCCAGCAGCTCAGGGGGGACTAGCGGTTACGAGCAGTACTTC,CASSSGGTSGYEQYF
TRBJ1-1,NA,TRBV2,many,TGTGCCAGCAGTGAACAGGGAGGGACTGAAGCTTTCTTT,CASSEQGGTEAFF
TRBJ2-3,NA,TRBV12-3/TRBV12-4,many,TGTGCCAGCAGTTTAGAGTTAAAACTCACAGATACGCAGTATTTT,CASSLELKLTDTQYF
TRBJ1-5,NA,TRBV12-3/TRBV12-4,many,TGTGCCAGCAGCTTACAGGAGCGGCAGCCCCAGCATTTT,CASSLQERQPQHF
TRBJ2-7,NA,TRBV27,many,TGTGCCAGCAGTTTAGGTCGCGGGTCCCGCTCCTACGAGCAGTACTTC,CASSLGRGSRSYEQYF
TRBJ1-2,NA,TRBV5-1,NA,TGCGCCAGCAGCGACCTCACGGCGGGCTACACCTTC,CASSDLTAGYTF
TRBJ2-7,NA,TRBV12-3/TRBV12-4,many,TGTGCCAGCAGTTCATGGACCCTCGGGGACGAGCAGTACTTC,CASSSWTLGDEQYF
TRBJ2-3,NA,TRBV6-1,many,TGTGCCAGCAGTGAAGGGATAGCCACAGATACGCAGTATTTT,CASSEGIATDTQYF
TRBJ2-3,NA,TRBV5-1,many,TGCGCCAGCAGCTTCCAGGGAATGAGCACAGATACGCAGTATTTT,CASSFQGMSTDTQYF
TRBJ2-1,TRBD2,TRBV20-1,many,TGCAGTGCGGATACTAGCGGGTCCTACAATGAGCAGTTCTTC,CSADTSGSYNEQFF
TRBJ1-5,NA,TRBV6-1,many,TGTGCCAGCAGTTCACACAATCAGCCCCAGCATTTT,CASSSHNQPQHF
TRBJ2-1,NA,TRBV12-3/TRBV12-4,many,TGTGCCAGCAGCAAGGTGGCGGTACTTCAGAATGAGCAGTTCTTC,CASSKVAVLQNEQFF
TRBJ1-2,NA,TRBV7-2,few,TGTGCCAGCACCCTGATCGGGAGGGGCTACACCTTC,CASTLIGRGYTF
TRBJ2-7,NA,TRBV5-1,NA,TGCGCCAGCAGCTCTACCAGCGGGCCGGGCGAGCAGTACTTC,CASSSTSGPGEQYF
TRBJ2-3,NA,TRBV9,NA,TGTGCCAGCAGCCCCGGGGCCCGGATAACGCAGTATTTT,CASSPGARITQYF
TRBJ2-6,NA,TRBV3-1,few,TGTGCCAGCAGCCAAGGGGCACTCTCACAGGTTTCTGGGGCCAACGTCCTGACTTTC,CASSQGALSQVSGANVLTF
TRBJ2-7,NA,TRBV27,many,TGTGCCAGCAGTTTTGCAAGGGAGTACGAGCAGTACTTC,CASSFAREYEQYF
TRBJ1-4,NA,TRBV20-1,many,TGCAGTGCTAGAGATCCTCGCAGCCAAGGTCTAGAACTGTTTTTT,CSARDPRSQGLELFF
TRBJ2-7,NA,TRBV20-1,many,TGCAGTGCCGCATGGGGACGGGAGTGGGCCTACGAGCAGTACTTC,CSAAWGREWAYEQYF
TRBJ2-3,TRBD2,TRBV20-1,many,TGCAGTGCTACCGCCCGGGGACTAGCTCAGACAGATACGCAGTATTTT,CSATARGLAQTDTQYF
TRBJ2-1,NA,TRBV7-3,many,TGTGCCAGCAGCTTAAATAGCGGATACAATGAGCAGTTCTTC,CASSLNSGYNEQFF
TRBJ1-5,TRBD1,TRBV19,NA,TGTGCCAGTAGTATCGGGACAGAACTCAATCAGCCCCAGCATTTT,CASSIGTELNQPQHF
TRBJ1-1,TRBD1,TRBV20-1,NA,TGCAGTGCTACGGGACAGGGTCGAATTTCTGAAGCTTTCTTT,CSATGQGRISEAFF
TRBJ2-7,TRBD1,TRBV28,NA,TGTGCCAGCAGTGAAGCCGGGACAGGGGTCCACGAGCAGTACTTC,CASSEAGTGVHEQYF
TRBJ2-3,NA,TRBV3-1,few,TGTGCCAGCAGCCGGACTACAGATACGCAGTATTTT,CASSRTTDTQYF
TRBJ1-4,TRBD1,TRBV30,many,TGTGCCTGGAGTGGGGGACAGGGGATAGAAAAACTGTTTTTT,CAWSGGQGIEKLFF
TRBJ2-3,TRBD2,TRBV7-9,NA,TGTGCCAGCAGCCTATCCTTCGGGGGGTCGACAGATACGCAGTATTTT,CASSLSFGGSTDTQYF
TRBJ2-1,NA,TRBV6-1,many,TGTGCCAGCACGGCTAGTTGGGATGAGCAGTTCTTC,CASTASWDEQFF
TRBJ2-7,NA,TRBV7-8,NA,TGTGCCAGCAGCAAAGTCCGAGACAGAGACCGTTACGAGCAGTACTTC,CASSKVRDRDRYEQYF